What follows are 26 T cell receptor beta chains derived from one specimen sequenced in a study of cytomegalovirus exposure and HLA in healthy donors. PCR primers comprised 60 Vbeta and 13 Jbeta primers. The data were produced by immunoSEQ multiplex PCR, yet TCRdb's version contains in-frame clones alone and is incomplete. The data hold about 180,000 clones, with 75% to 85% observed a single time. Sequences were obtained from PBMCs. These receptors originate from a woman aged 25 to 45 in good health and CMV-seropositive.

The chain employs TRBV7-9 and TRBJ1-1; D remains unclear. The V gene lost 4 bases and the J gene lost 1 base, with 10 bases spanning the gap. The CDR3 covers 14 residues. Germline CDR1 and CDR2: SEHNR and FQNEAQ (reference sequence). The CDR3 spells CASSSPPENTEAFF. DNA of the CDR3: TGTGCCAGCAGCTCCCCCCCAGAGAACACTGAAGCTTTCTTT.

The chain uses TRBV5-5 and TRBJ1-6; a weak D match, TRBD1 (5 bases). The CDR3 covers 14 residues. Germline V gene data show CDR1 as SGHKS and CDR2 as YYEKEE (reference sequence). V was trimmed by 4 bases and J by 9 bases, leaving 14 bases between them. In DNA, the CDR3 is TGTGCCAGCAGCCTGGGCGTGGGGGGTTCACCCCTCCACTTT. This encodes CASSLGVGGSPLHF.

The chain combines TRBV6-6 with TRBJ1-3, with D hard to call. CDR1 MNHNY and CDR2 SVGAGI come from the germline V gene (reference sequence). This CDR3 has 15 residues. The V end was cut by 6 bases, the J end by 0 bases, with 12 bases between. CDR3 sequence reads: CASSPRRTSGNTIYF. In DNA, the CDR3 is TGTGCCAGCAGCCCCAGGCGAACCTCTGGAAACACCATATATTTT.

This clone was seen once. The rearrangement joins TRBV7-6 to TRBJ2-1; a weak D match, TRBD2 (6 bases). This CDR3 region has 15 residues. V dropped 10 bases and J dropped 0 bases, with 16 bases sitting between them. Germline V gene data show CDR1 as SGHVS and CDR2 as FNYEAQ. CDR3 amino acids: CATRPRGSSYNEQFF. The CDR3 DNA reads TGTGCCACGCGACCACGGGGGTCCTCCTACAATGAGCAGTTCTTC.

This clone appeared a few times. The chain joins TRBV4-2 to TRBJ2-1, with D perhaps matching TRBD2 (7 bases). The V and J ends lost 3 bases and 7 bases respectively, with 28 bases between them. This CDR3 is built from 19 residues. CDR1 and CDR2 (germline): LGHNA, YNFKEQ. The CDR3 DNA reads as TGTGCCAGCAGCCACTCCCTCGGGGCGGGGGCCCTCCTGGGGAATGAGCAGTTCTTC. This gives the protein CASSHSLGAGALLGNEQFF.

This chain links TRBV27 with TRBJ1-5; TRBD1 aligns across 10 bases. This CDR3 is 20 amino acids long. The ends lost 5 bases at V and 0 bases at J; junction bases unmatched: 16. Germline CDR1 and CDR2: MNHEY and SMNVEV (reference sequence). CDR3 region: CASSRGAPGTGVYSNQPQHF. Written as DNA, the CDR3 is TGTGCCAGCAGTCGGGGAGCCCCCGGGACAGGGGTTTATAGCAATCAGCCCCAGCATTTT.

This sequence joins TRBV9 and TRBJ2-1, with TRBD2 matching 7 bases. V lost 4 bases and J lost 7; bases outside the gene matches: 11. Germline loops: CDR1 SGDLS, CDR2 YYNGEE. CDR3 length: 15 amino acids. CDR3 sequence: CASSSSGTTGNEQFF. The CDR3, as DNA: TGTGCCAGCAGCTCCAGCGGGACTACTGGTAATGAGCAGTTCTTC.

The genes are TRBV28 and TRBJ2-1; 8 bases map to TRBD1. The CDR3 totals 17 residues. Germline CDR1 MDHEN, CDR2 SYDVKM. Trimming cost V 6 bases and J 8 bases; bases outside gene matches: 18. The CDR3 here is CASSSQRGQVMRDEQFF. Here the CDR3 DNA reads TGTGCCAGCAGCAGTCAGAGGGGACAGGTGATGCGCGATGAGCAGTTCTTC.

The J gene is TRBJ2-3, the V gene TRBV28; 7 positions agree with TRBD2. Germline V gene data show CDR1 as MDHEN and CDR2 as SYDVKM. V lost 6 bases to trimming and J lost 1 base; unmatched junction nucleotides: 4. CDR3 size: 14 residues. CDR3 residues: CASRSAGGTDTQYF. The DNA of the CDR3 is TGTGCCAGCAGGTCTGCGGGAGGCACAGATACGCAGTATTTT.

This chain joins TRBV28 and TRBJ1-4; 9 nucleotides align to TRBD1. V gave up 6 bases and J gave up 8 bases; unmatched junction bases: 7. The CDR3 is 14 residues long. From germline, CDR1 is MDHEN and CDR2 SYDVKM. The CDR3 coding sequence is TGTGCCAGCAGGAAAACAGGGGGCGGCGAAAAACTGTTTTTT. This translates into CASRKTGGGEKLFF.

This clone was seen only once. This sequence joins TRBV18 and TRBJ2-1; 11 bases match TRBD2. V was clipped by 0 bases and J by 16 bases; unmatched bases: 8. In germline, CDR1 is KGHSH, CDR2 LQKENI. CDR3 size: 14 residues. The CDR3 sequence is CASSPPTSGGVLFF. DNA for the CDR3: TGTGCCAGCTCACCACCTACTAGCGGGGGTGTCCTCTTCTTC.

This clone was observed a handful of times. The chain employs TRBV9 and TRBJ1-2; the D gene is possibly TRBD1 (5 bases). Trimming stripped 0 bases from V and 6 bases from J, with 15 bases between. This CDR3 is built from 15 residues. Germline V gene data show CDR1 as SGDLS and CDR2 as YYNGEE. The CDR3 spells CASSVAPDHRHGYTF. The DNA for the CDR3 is TGTGCCAGCAGCGTAGCTCCCGATCACAGGCATGGCTACACCTTC.

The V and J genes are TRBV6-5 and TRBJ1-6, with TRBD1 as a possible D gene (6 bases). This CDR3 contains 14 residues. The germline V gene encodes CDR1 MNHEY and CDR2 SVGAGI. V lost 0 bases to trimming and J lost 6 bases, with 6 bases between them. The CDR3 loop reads CASSYSGANSPLHF. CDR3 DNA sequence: TGTGCCAGCAGTTACTCGGGGGCTAATTCACCCCTCCACTTT.

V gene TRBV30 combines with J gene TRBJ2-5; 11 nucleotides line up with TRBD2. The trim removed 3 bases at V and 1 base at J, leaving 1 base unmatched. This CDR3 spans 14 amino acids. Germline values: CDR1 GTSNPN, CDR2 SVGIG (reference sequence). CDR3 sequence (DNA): TGTGCCTGGAGGACTAGCGGGGTCCAAGAGACCCAGTACTTC. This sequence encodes CAWRTSGVQETQYF.

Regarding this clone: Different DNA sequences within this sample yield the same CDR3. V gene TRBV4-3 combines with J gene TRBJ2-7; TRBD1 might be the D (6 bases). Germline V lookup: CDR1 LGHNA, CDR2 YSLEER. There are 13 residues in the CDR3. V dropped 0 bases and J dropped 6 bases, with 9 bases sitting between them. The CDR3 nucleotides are TGCGCCAGCAGCCAAGAGACCAGGGGCGAGCAGTACTTC. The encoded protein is CASSQETRGEQYF.

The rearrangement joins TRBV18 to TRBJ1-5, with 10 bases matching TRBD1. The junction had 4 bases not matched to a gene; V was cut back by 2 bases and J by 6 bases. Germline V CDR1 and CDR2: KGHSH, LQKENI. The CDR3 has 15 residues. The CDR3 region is CASSPGDRGGQPQHF. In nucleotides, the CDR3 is TGTGCCAGCTCACCAGGGGACAGGGGCGGTCAGCCCCAGCATTTT.

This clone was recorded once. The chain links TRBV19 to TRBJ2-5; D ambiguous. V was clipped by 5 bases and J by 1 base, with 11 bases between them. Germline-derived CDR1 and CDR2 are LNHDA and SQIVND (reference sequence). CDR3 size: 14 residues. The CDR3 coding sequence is TGTGCCAGTAGTCCCGAGGTGGCCCAAGAGACCCAGTACTTC. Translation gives CASSPEVAQETQYF.

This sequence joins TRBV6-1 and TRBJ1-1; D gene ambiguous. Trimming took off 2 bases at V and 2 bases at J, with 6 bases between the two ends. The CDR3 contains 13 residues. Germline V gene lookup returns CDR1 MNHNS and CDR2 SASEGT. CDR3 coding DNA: TGTGCCAGCAGTGAAATCCGTAACACTGAAGCTTTCTTT. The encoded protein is CASSEIRNTEAFF.

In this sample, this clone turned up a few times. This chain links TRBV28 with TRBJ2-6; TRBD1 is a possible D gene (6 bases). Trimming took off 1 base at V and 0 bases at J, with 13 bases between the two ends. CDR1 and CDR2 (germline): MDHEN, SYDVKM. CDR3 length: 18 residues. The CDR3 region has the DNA TGTGCCAGCAGTTTATTTTCGACAGGATTCTCTGGGGCCAACGTCCTGACTTTC. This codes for CASSLFSTGFSGANVLTF. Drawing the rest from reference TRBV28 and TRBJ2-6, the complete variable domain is DVKVTQSSRYLVKRTGEKVFLECVQDMDHENMFWYRQDPGLGLRLIYFSYDVKMKEKGDIPEGYSVSREKKERFSLILESASTNQTSMYLCASSLFSTGFSGANVLTFGAGSRLTVL.

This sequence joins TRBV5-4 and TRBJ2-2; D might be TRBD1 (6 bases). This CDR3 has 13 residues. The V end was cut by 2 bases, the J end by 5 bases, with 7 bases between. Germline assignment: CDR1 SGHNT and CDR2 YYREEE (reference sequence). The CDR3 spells CASSFRGTGELFF. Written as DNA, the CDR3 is TGTGCCAGCAGCTTCAGGGGAACCGGGGAGCTGTTTTTT.

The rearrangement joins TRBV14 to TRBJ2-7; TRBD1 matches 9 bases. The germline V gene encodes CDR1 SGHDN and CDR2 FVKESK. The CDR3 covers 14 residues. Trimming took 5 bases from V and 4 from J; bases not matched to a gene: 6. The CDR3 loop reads CASSVPGQGYEQYF. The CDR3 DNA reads TGTGCCAGCAGCGTACCGGGACAGGGATACGAGCAGTACTTC.

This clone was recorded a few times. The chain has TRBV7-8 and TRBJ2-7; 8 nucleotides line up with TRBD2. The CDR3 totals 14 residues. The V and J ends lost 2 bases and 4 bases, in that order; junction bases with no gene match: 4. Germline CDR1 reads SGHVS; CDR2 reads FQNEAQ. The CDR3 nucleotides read TGTGCCAGCAGCTTACTTCGCGGGGGGTACGAGCAGTACTTC. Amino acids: CASSLLRGGYEQYF.

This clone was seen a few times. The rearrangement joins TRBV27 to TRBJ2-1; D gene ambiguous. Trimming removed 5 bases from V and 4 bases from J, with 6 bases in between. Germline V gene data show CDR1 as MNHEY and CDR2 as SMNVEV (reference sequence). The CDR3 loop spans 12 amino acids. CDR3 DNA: TGTGCCAGCAGTCAGGATTACAATGAGCAGTTCTTC. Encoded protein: CASSQDYNEQFF.

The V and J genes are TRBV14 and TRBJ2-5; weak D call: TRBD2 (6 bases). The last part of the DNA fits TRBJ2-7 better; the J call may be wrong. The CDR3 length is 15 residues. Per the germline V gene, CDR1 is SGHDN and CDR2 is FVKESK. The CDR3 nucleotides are TGTGCCAGCAGCCAAGTGGGCGGGGTGACCTACGAGCAGTACTTC. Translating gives CASSQVGGVTYEQYF.

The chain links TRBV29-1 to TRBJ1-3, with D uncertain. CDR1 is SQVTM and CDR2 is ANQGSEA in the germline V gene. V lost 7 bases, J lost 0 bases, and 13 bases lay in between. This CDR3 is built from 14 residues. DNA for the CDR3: TGCAGCGGGTCGGAGCAGAGCTCTGGAAACACCATATATTTT. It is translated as CSGSEQSSGNTIYF.

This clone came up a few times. The CDR3 region is CASSVRQGSYEQYF. CDR3 in DNA: TGCGCCAGCAGCGTCCGACAGGGCTCCTACGAGCAGTACTTC. This rearrangement joins TRBV4-1 to TRBJ2-7; 7 bases match TRBD1. Germline-derived CDR1 and CDR2 are MGHRA and YSYEKL. Trimming cost V 5 bases and J 0 bases; bases outside gene matches: 4. The CDR3 extends over 14 amino acids.